This note documents a single T cell receptor beta chain sequence. The entry originates in a study of control samples from healthy donors and cancer patients. V was shortened by 7 bases and J by 5 bases, with 15 bases between the two germline ends. The CDR3 has 13 amino acids. Clones were sequenced by immunoSEQ multiplex PCR, and TCRdb holds only the in-frame ones, with some missing. The table records 95,000 to 150,000 clones, roughly 87% of them present only once. The clonotype originates from a man aged 35-49 years in good health. The chain recombines TRBV12-3 or TRBV12-4 with TRBJ2-7, with D perhaps assigned TRBD1 or TRBD2 (5 bases each). The source material was blood. The CDR3 coding sequence is TGTGCCAGCAACCGGGGCCATTGGGACGAGCAGTACTTC. Its protein product is CASNRGHWDEQYF.